This TCR beta chain is from a study of T cell repertoires and Cas9 in healthy adults. Overall study context: Multi-effector potency, cytotoxicity and lineage were assessed in SpCas9-reactive CD4 and CD8 T cells.

Unmatched junction bases numbered 9, after V lost 11 bases and J lost 4 bases. This CDR3 has 14 amino acids. Germline lookup yields CDR1 ENHRY and CDR2 SYGVKD. Sequencing used immunoSEQ multiplex PCR; TCRdb keeps in-frame clones, though not all of them. The table has almost 15,000 clones, roughly nine tenths seen once; the top ten hold about 2.1%. This TCR was recovered from a human donor in good health. The sequenced sample consisted of Tregs (CD4+, CD25+, CD127-, CD137-, CD154-) from PBMCs; culture status not recorded. The chain uses TRBV10-3 and TRBJ2-1; 9 nucleotides match TRBD1. The CDR3 nucleotides are TGTGCCGCCGGTACAGGGGGCCTGTACAATGAGCAGTTCTTC. It encodes CAAGTGGLYNEQFF.